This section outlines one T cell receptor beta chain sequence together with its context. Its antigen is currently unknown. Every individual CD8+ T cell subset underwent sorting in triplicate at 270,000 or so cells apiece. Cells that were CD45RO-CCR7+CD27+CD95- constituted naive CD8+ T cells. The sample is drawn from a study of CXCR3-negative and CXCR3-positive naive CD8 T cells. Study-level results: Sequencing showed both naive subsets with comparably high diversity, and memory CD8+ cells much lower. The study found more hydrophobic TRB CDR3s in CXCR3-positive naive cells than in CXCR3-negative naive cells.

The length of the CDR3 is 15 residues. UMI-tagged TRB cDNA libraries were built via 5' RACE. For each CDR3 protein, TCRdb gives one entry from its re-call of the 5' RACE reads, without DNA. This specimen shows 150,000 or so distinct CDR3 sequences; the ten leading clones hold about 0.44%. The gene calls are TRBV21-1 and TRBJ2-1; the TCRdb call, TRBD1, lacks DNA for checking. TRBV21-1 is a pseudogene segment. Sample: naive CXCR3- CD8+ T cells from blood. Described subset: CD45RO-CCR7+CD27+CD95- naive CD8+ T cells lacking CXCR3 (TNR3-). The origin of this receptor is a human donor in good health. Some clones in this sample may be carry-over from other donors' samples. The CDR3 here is CASSLGPPGNNEQFF.